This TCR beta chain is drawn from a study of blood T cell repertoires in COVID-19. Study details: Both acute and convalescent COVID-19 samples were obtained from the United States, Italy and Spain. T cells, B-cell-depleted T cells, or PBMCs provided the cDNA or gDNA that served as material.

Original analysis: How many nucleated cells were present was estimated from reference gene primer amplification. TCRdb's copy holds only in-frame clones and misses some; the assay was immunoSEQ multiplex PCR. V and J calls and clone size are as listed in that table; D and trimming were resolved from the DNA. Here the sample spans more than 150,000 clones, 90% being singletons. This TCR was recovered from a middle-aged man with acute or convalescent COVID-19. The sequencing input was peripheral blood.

The CDR3: CATRGGGTSPLHF. In DNA form, the CDR3 reads TGTGCCACCCGAGGAGGGGGCACGTCACCCCTCCACTTT. The rearrangement uses TRBV6-5 and TRBJ1-6; 7 nucleotides align to TRBD1. The length of the CDR3 is 13 residues. V dropped 10 bases and J dropped 10; count of bases not matched to a gene: 10. Per the germline V gene, CDR1 is MNHEY and CDR2 is SVGAGI.